Below, 16 T cell receptor beta chains from the same sample are listed, as sequenced in a study of CD8 T cells in Susac syndrome. Reverse transcription of 0.5 to 1 ug RNA was performed with random hexamers. Using its own MiXCR run on the immunoSEQ multiplex PCR reads, TCRdb lists one record per CDR3 protein. The data show about 400,000 distinct CDR3 sequences, 85% seen once. The specimen was CD8+ T cells from PBMCs. The receptors were sampled from a human donor with multiple sclerosis.

CDR3 in DNA: TGTGCCAGCAGTTACGGGCCAAGGGCCTATGGCTACACCTTC. Translation gives CASSYGPRAYGYTF. The chain couples TRBV6-5 to TRBJ1-2; D unclear. Trimming took off 2 bases at V and 4 bases at J, with 11 bases between the two ends. Germline CDR1 MNHEY, CDR2 SVGAGI. The CDR3 has 14 residues.

The J gene is TRBJ2-2, the V gene TRBV2; the match to TRBD2 covers 12 bases. The CDR3 has 16 residues. CDR1 and CDR2 (germline): SNHLY, FYNNEI. V lost 8 bases to trimming and J lost 6 bases; unmatched junction nucleotides: 10. CDR3 coding DNA: TGTGCCAGCCTGTGGAGACTAGCGGGAGTCCCCGGGGAGCTGTTTTTT. Amino acid sequence: CASLWRLAGVPGELFF.

The V call is TRBV12-3 or TRBV12-4, the J call TRBJ2-7; no definite D call. Trimming took off 6 bases at V and 6 bases at J, with 15 bases between the two ends. The CDR3 runs to 13 residues. In DNA, the CDR3 is TGTGCCAGCAGGGAGACAAACGACCGCGAGCAGTACTTC. It yields the protein CASRETNDREQYF.

The chain carries TRBV11-2 and TRBJ2-1, with 8 bases aligning to TRBD1. The germline V gene encodes CDR1 SGHAT and CDR2 FQNNGV. With 4 bases clipped from V and 8 bases from J, the junction kept 7 bases outside the gene matches. This CDR3 is 14 amino acids long. The CDR3 DNA is TGTGCCAGCAGCTCAACCCGACAGGGGCATGAGCAGTTCTTC. This sequence encodes CASSSTRQGHEQFF. The variable domain in full, completed from reference TRBV11-2 and TRBJ2-1, reads EAGVAQSPRYKIIEKRQSVAFWCNPISGHATLYWYQQILGQGPKLLIQFQNNGVVDDSQLPKDRFSAERLKGVDSTLKIQPAKLEDSAVYLCASSSTRQGHEQFFGPGTRLTVL.

The genes are TRBV20-1 and TRBJ2-3; 7 bases fit TRBD2. Germline lookup yields CDR1 DFQATT and CDR2 SNEGSKA (reference sequence). Trimming at V came to 6 bases and at J to 1 base, leaving 7 bases not matched to a gene. The CDR3 contains 14 residues. CDR3 sequence reads: CSASGLEGTDTQYF. The CDR3 bases are TGCAGTGCGTCAGGACTAGAGGGCACAGATACGCAGTATTTT.

The V gene is TRBV19, the J gene TRBJ2-3; D possibly uses TRBD1 or TRBD2 (5 bases each). The CDR3 length is 15 residues. The V and J ends lost 7 bases and 6 bases respectively, with 20 bases between them. In germline, CDR1 is LNHDA, CDR2 SQIVND (reference sequence). The CDR3 DNA reads as TGTGCCAGTACCACCGGGGCCAACATGATGGATACGCAGTATTTT. Translating it yields CASTTGANMMDTQYF.

This clonotype was counted between two and nine times. This chain connects TRBV25-1 to TRBJ2-7; D not resolved. V dropped 4 bases and J dropped 3 bases, with 4 bases sitting between them. The V gene's germline CDR1 is MGHDK and CDR2 SYGVNS. The CDR3 extends over 11 amino acids. CDR3 in DNA: TGTGCCAGCAGTGCAAACTACGAGCAGTACTTC. Its translation is CASSANYEQYF.

V usage is TRBV4-1 and J usage is TRBJ1-1, with unresolved D. Germline CDR1 reads MGHRA; CDR2 reads YSYEKL. The CDR3 is 15 amino acids. V lost 0 bases to trimming and J lost 3 bases, with 11 bases between them. CDR3 in amino acids: CASSQEGSLHTEAFF. The CDR3 DNA follows: TGCGCCAGCAGCCAAGAGGGCAGTCTACACACTGAAGCTTTCTTT.

V gene TRBV21-1 combines with J gene TRBJ2-5; the D call of TRBD2 is as the table states it, not checked on the DNA. TRBV21-1 is shown as a pseudogene. The length of the CDR3 is 18 residues. CDR3 in amino acids: CASSKVPVSGRMGETQYF. The CDR3 coding sequence is TGTGCCAGCAGCAAAGTGCCGGTTAGCGGGAGGATGGGGGAGACCCAGTACTTC.

The chain employs TRBV27 and TRBJ2-7, with D perhaps TRBD2 (6 bases). Trimming cost V 3 bases and J 5 bases, with 17 bases left between them. Germline CDR1 MNHEY, CDR2 SMNVEV (reference sequence). This CDR3 contains 15 residues. The CDR3 nucleotides read TGTGCCAGCAGTTTCCTCGCGGGACCTCCCGACGAGCAGTACTTC. Encoded protein: CASSFLAGPPDEQYF.

The V and J genes are TRBV5-1 and TRBJ2-3; either TRBD1 or TRBD2 may fit D (6 bases each). V lost 4 bases, J lost 1 base, and 19 bases lay in between. The CDR3 has 17 amino acids. CDR1 is SGHRS, CDR2 YFSETQ, per germline. CDR3 sequence (DNA): TGCGCCAGCAGCACAGTTCCCAGGGGAGGTGGCACAGATACGCAGTATTTT. It codes for CASSTVPRGGGTDTQYF.

This clonotype was seen a single time. This chain connects TRBV6-5 to TRBJ2-3; possibly TRBD2 for D (6 bases). Looked up from germline, CDR1 is MNHEY and CDR2 is SVGAGI. Trimming took off 1 base at V and 2 bases at J, with 16 bases between the two ends. CDR3 length equals 17 residues. In DNA, the CDR3 is TGTGCCAGCAGTTACTTTTCCCCGGGACTTAACACAGATACGCAGTATTTT. It codes for CASSYFSPGLNTDTQYF.

The chain combines TRBV29-1 with TRBJ2-1; tentatively, D is TRBD2 (5 bases). The germline CDR1 and CDR2 sequences are SQVTM and ANQGSEA. The CDR3 has 14 residues. The ends were cut back, 4 bases at V and 2 bases at J, with 12 bases in the middle. This chain's CDR3 is CSVGPGMAYNEQFF. CDR3 coding DNA: TGCAGCGTTGGTCCGGGGATGGCCTACAATGAGCAGTTCTTC.

The chain uses TRBV30 and TRBJ2-1; maybe TRBD2 (5 bases). Germline V gene data show CDR1 as GTSNPN and CDR2 as SVGIG (reference sequence). Trimming took off 4 bases at V and 5 bases at J, with 21 bases between the two ends. This CDR3 spans 16 amino acids. Here the CDR3 reads CAWTPGVREWDNEQFF. CDR3 nucleotide sequence: TGTGCCTGGACCCCCGGTGTCCGGGAATGGGACAATGAGCAGTTCTTC.

V is TRBV30 and J is TRBJ2-7, with D unresolved. The CDR3 is 12 amino acids. V was pared by 2 bases and J by 6 bases, with 11 bases between. The germline V gene encodes CDR1 GTSNPN and CDR2 SVGIG (reference sequence). In nucleotides, the CDR3 is TGTGCCTGGAGTTCAGGCTTTCTCGAGCAGTACTTC. Translated: CAWSSGFLEQYF.

The chain is built from TRBV6-5 and TRBJ1-1; D is perhaps TRBD1 (5 bases). Trimming removed 0 bases from V and 5 bases from J, with 13 bases in between. Germline V lookup: CDR1 MNHEY, CDR2 SVGAGI. The CDR3 has 15 amino acids. The CDR3 loop is CASSYSDYRGTEAFF. The CDR3, as DNA: TGTGCCAGCAGTTACTCTGATTATCGGGGGACTGAAGCTTTCTTT.